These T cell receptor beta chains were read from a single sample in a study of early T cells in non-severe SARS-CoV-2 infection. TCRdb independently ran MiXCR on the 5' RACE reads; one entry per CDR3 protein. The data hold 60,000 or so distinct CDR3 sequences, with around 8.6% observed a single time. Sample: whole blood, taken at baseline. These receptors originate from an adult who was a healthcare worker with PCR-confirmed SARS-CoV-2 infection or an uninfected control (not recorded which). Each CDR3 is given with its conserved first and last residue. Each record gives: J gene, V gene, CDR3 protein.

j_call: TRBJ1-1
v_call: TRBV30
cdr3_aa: CAWIRPPTTEAFF

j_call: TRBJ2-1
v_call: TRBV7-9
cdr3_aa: CASSLRRRDSYNEQFF

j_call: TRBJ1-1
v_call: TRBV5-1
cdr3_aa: CASTSGYNTEAFF

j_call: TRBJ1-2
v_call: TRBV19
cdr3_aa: CASSTPDQGGFRAGYTF

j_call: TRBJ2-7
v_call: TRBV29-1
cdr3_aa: CSVEETRQGSYEQYF

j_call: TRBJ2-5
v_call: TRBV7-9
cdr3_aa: CASSPRTSGIWTQYF

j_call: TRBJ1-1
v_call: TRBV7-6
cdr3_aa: CASSLQGQNTEAFF

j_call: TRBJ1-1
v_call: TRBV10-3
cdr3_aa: CATRSLANTEAFF

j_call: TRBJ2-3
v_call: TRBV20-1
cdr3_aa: CSAINGDTQYF

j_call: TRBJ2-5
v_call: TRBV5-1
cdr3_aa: CASSSGIQATQYF

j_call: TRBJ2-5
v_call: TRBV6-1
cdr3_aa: CASSGAGTAEETQYF

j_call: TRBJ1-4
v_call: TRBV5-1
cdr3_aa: CASSWDSSDNEKLFF

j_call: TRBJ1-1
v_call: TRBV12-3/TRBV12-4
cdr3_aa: CASARGFTEAFF

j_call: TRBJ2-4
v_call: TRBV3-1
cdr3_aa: CASSSATSGGNIQYF

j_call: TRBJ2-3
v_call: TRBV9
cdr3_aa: CASSVDTRGDTQYF

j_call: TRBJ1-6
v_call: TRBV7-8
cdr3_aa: CASSRYSPGGSPLHF

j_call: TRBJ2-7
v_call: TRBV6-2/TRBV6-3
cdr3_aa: CASSYGQTYEQYF

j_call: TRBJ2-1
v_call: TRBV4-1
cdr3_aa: CASSQAGGPVNEQFF

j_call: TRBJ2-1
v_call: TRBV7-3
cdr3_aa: CASSLGPSNGNEQFF

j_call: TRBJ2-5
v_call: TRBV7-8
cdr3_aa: CASSRLAGVQTQYF

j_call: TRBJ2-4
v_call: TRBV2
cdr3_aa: CASSDSVLRAAIAKNIQYF

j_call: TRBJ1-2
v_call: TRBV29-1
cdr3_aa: CSVRDTAYYGYTF

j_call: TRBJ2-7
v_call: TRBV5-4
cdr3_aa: CASSLRDRVTYEQYF

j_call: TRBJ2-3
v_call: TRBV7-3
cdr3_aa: CASSLGSATDTQYF

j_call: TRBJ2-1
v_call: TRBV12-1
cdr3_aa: CASSTPNEQFF

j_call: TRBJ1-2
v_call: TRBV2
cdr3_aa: CASSESMEGSYGYTF

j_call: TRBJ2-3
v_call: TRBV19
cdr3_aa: CASSTWGTDTQYF

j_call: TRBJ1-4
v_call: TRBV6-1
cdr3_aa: CASSYLQATNEKLFF

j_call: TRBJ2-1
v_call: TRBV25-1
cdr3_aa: CTSSDGRRGGINEQFF

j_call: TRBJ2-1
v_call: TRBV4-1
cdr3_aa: CASSQDPLISGEQFF

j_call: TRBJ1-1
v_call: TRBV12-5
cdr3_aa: CASGPRRGWNTEAFF

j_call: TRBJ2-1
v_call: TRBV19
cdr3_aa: CASSIALAGGYNEQFF

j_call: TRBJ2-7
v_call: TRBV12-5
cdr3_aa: CASGFPTRTYEQYF

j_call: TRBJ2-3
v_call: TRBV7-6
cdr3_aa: CASSTSGGGDTQYF

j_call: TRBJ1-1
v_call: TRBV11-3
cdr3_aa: CASTLALNTEAFF

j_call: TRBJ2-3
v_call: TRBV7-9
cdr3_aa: CASSTTLGTASGDTQYF

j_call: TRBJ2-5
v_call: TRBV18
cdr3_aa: CASSHRLADQETQYF

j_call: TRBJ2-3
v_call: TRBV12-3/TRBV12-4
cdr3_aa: CASSGGRSTDTQYF

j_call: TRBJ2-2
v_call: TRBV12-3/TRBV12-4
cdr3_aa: CASSRNGEIANTGELFF

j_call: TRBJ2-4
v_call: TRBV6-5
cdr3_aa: CASSYSGQPQNIQYF

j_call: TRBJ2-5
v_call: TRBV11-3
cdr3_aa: CASSLELYQETQYF

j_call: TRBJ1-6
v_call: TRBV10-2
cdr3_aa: CASSEYVTPGSPLHF

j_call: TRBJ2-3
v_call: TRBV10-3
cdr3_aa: CAIGQQSTDTQYF

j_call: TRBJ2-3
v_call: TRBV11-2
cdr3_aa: CASSMGRGPITDTQYF

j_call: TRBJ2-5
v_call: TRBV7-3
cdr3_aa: CASSPGPDQETQYF

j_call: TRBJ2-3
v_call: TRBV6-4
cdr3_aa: CASSRDFTDTQYF